This T cell receptor (beta chain) was sequenced for a study of T cell changes during pregnancy in multiple sclerosis. This clone was recorded a few times. The assay was immunoSEQ multiplex PCR, and TCRdb's table has in-frame clones only and misses some. This table has 46,000 or so clones, almost 90% appearing once. The germline V gene encodes CDR1 MGHDK and CDR2 SYGVNS. The CDR3 length is 13 residues. V gave up 2 bases and J gave up 11 bases, with 15 bases separating them. The clonotype was recovered from a female donor in good health, enrolled as a control in a pregnancy study. Sequenced here: peripheral blood, sampled in the second trimester of pregnancy. V usage is TRBV25-1 and J usage is TRBJ1-1, with unresolved D. The CDR3, as DNA: TGTGCCAGCAGTGAAAACCCTTGGGGAGGTGCTTTCTTT. It codes for CASSENPWGGAFF.